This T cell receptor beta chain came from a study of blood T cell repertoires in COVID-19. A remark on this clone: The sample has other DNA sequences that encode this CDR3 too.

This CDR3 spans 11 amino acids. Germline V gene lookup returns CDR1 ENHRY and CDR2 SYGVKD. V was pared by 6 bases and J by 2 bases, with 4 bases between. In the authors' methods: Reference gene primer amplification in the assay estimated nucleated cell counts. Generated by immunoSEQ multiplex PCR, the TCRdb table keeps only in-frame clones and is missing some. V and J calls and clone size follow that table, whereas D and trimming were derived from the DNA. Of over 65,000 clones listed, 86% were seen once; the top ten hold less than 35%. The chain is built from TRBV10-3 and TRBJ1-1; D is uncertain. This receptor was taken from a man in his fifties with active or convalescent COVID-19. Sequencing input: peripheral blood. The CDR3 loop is CAIRQNTEAFF. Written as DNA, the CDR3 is TGTGCCATCAGACAAAACACTGAAGCTTTCTTT.